This TCR beta chain is drawn from a study of human T cells and chemical hapten exposure (TCRdb year 2021). In the study overall: For sensitization, 2% DPC in acetone was applied to a roughly 2 cm by roughly 2 cm area of upper inner arm skin. Throughout the study period of around 24 weeks, patients also received therapeutic DPC doses to the scalp every week. This study followed changes in the peripheral blood TCR repertoire in vivo during primary and secondary sensitization of alopecia patients to the hapten diphenylcyclopropenone (DPC). Libraries were pooled for sequencing, and per-sample TCR yields varied mainly because of small differences in library volumes within the pool. Blood was sampled from patients pre-sensitization (week 0) and at 2, 6 and about 24 weeks after DPC sensitization. Most of the patients in the cohort were female, and the cohort covered alopecia areata with under or over 50% scalp involvement, alopecia totalis and alopecia universalis. Blood for TCR sequencing was provided by twenty-nine alopecia patients at one to four time points (pre-sensitization, 2, 6 and 24 weeks). Patch tests used Finn chambers with 0.01% DPC on the upper back, scored after 6 days by International Contact Dermatitis Research Group standards.

A few counts support this clonotype. Its antigen is not yet known. Nothing much larger sits one base from this clone, and base qualities are not available. Findings and caveats that apply to the study as a whole: Alopecia, a presumed autoimmune disease, was present in all patients, so the immune response of the patients might differ from that of healthy individuals. DPC sensitization did not change how many TCRs were above 1 in 1000 frequency, and no evidence was found of alterations in global repertoire structure. Patch test score correlated positively with the number of PT1 expanded TCRs, reaching significance at thresholds 8, 16 and 32 but not at 4. Expanded TCRs formed significantly more large CDR3 similarity clusters than pre-sensitization or healthy control sets, consistent with antigen-driven responses. After repeated subsampling, changes were observed in the strength of the expansion versus patch-test correlation and in the threshold at which the correlation became significant.

The time point label, read with the paper, signifies: patch test 2, 6 weeks after DPC sensitization. The treatment or condition label, read with the paper, signifies: therapeutic diphenylcyclopropenone sensitization with weekly scalp DPC. At every patch-test visit, the blood draw took place before the patch test was put on. Patients were eligible if aged 18 to 70, diagnosed with alopecia and judged suitable for DPC therapy, and pregnant patients were excluded. Unfractionated whole blood was collected in Tempus Blood RNA tubes, and total RNA was extracted from that blood. The protocol used for the library was RACE. Sequencing used a NextSeq 500. During library preparation, unique molecular identifiers were attached to individual cDNA molecules so that TCRs could be counted quantitatively and reproducibly. From each blood RNA sample, both TCR alpha and TCR beta chains were sequenced. Processing in the source paper ran as follows. Samples had a median of approximately 96,000 TCRs, with a range from roughly 20,000 to 690,600. V, J and CDR3 annotation of the TCR reads was carried out using the Decombinator software suite. Every sample was subsampled to the same number of TCRs (28,000) for the PS versus PT1 abundance plots. TCRs were defined as expanded if absent before sensitization and observed at least eight times at the 2-week time point. Using fastp at Q25 and MiXCR, TCRdb reprocessed the public reads and kept productive beta chains. Identical CDR3 protein sequences are pooled into one entry, listed with their most common genes and DNA. These V and J calls are TCRdb output, not the study's own analysis. This sample comprises around 82,000 distinct CDR3 sequences, around 7% of them detected only once. The biggest ten clones account for 1.3% of the sample.

This clonotype was obtained from a woman aged 25 to 39 with alopecia areata. Some clones in this sample may be carry-over from other donors' samples. The specimen was whole blood, collected in connection with sensitization to the hapten diphenylcyclopropenone (DPC).

The nucleotide sequence is given as TGTGCCAGCAGTTACAACCGACTAGCGGGACTCACAGATACGCAGTATTTT. Its translation reads: CASSYNRLAGLTDTQYF. The rearrangement combines TRBV6-5 with TRBJ2-3, and 11 junctional nucleotides match TRBD2. The CDR3 has 17 amino acids, counting the end cysteine and phenylalanine. Only CDR3 DNA remains: 51 bases, in frame from the first base. In the germline V gene, CDR1 corresponds to MNHEY and CDR2 to SVGAGI. The junction shows trimming of 2 bases on V and 2 bases on J, and the gene matches do not reach 6 bases of it.